A single sample gave rise to the 9 T cell receptor beta chains below, sequenced in a study of blood T cell repertoires in COVID-19. Measured with immunoSEQ multiplex PCR; TCRdb has only the in-frame clones, and not every one. The sample has about 250,000 clones, roughly 85% seen once. Source material: PBMCs or T cells enriched from blood (not recorded which). These receptors all stem from a woman between 50 and 59 years old with acute COVID-19.

The genes are TRBV20-1 and TRBJ2-7, with 7 positions matching TRBD1. V dropped 3 bases and J dropped 2; count of bases not matched to a gene: 4. The CDR3 has 13 amino acids. Germline V gives CDR1 DFQATT, CDR2 SNEGSKA (reference sequence). DNA of the CDR3: TGCAGTGCTAGTGGGACAGATCCCTACGAGCAGTACTTC. Protein: CSASGTDPYEQYF.

The rearrangement uses TRBV7-2 and TRBJ1-1; 8 bases agree with TRBD1. Germline V CDR1 and CDR2: SGHTA, FQGNSA. The CDR3 spans 14 residues. V was clipped by 4 bases and J by 3 bases; unmatched bases: 4. CDR3 sequence: CASSSDRGYTEAFF. The DNA of the CDR3 is TGTGCCAGCAGCTCCGACAGGGGATACACTGAAGCTTTCTTT. The entire variable domain, with the rest obtained from reference TRBV7-2 and TRBJ1-1, is as follows: GAGVSQSPSNKVTEKGKDVELRCDPISGHTALYWYRQSLGQGLEFLIYFQGNSAPDKSGLPSDRFSAERTGGSVSTLTIQRTQQEDSAVYLCASSSDRGYTEAFFGQGTRLTVV.

Details on this clone: At one end the junction does not follow the germline gene, possibly because of a read error. The genes are TRBV6-5 and TRBJ2-1; D may correspond to TRBD1 or TRBD2 (7 bases each). CDR1 and CDR2 (germline): MNHEY, SVGAGI. The CDR3 extends over 15 amino acids. CDR3 nucleotides: TGTGCCAGCAGTGACTCAGGGGGGGCCTACAATGAGCAGTTCTTC. This encodes CASSDSGGAYNEQFF.

The table lists this clone with a count of one. The rearrangement links TRBV9 to TRBJ1-1; tentatively, D is TRBD1 (5 bases). V dropped 2 bases and J dropped 1 base, with 9 bases sitting between them. The CDR3 spans 14 residues. Germline CDR1 SGDLS, CDR2 YYNGEE. The CDR3 reads CASSVGLGNTEAFF. As DNA, the CDR3 is TGTGCCAGCAGCGTGGGACTGGGGAACACTGAAGCTTTCTTT.

A note on this clone: The junction departs from germline at one end; a sequencing error may be responsible. The rearrangement joins TRBV5-6 to TRBJ1-3; 7 positions match TRBD1. CDR3 length equals 11 residues. The germline V gene encodes CDR1 SGHDT and CDR2 YYEEEE. This CDR3 reads CASSLEGGQTF. For the CDR3, the DNA is TGTGCCAGCAGCTTGGAGGGGGGACAGACTTTT.

Here the CDR3 DNA reads TGTGCCAGCAGCACCTATCTGGGGGGGGCCCTGAACACTGAAGCTTTCTTT. Translated: CASSTYLGGALNTEAFF. J is TRBJ1-1 and V is TRBV7-8; TRBD1 is a possible D gene (6 bases). Germline V lookup: CDR1 SGHVS, CDR2 FQNEAQ. The CDR3 is 17 amino acids. V was trimmed by 5 bases and J by 0 bases, leaving 19 bases between them.

The chain combines TRBV5-8 with TRBJ2-3; 9 nucleotides match TRBD2. The CDR3 runs to 15 residues. Germline V lookup: CDR1 SGHTS, CDR2 YDEGEE. J was trimmed by 6 bases and V by 2 bases; bases with no gene match: 7. CDR3 nucleotides: TGTGCCAGCAGCTTTTTTGGCGGGGGGGCGGATACGCAGTATTTT. As protein: CASSFFGGGADTQYF.

The chain has TRBV6-2 or TRBV6-3 and TRBJ2-7, with TRBD1 matching 7 bases. This CDR3 comprises 14 residues. Trimming at V came to 6 bases and at J to 3 bases, leaving 8 bases not matched to a gene. Germline CDR1 reads MNHEY; CDR2 reads SVGEGT. CDR3 nucleotide sequence: TGTGCCAGCAGCCTACCGCCAGGGGGCTACGAGCAGTACTTC. This gives the protein CASSLPPGGYEQYF.

The chain uses TRBV4-3 and TRBJ2-1, with D maybe TRBD1 (6 bases). Germline V CDR1 and CDR2: LGHNA, YSLEER. V was cut by 1 base and J by 2 bases, with 9 bases left in between. The CDR3 spans 15 residues. The CDR3 coding sequence is TGCGCCAGCAGCCAAGTTAACAGGGCCTACAATGAGCAGTTCTTC. It yields the protein CASSQVNRAYNEQFF.